What follows is one TCR beta chain and its context. Its specificity is unknown. This sample was taken from a study of T cells in tumors after PD-1 blockade. Study information: No patient had prior checkpoint blockade, systemic immunosuppression, or radiotherapy within 4 weeks. During anti-PD-1 treatment, some patients continued daily vismodegib 150 mg. Blood samples averaged around 110,000 templates (range 24,679-257,772) and 35,000 or so unique clonotypes. Points from the study as a whole: Some novel exhausted tumor clones appeared in pre-treatment blood, suggesting peripheral recruitment.

The CDR3 length is 15 residues. The germline gives CDR1 MNHEY, CDR2 SVGAGI. J gave up 2 bases and V 5 bases, and 8 bases lay outside the gene matches. Here immunoSEQ multiplex PCR was the method, and the copy in TCRdb shows in-frame clones only, minus some. The table shows approximately 50,000 clones, with roughly three quarters occurring only once. The specimen was PBMCs, collected before anti-PD-1 therapy. This TCR derives from a human donor with advanced basal cell or squamous cell carcinoma (not recorded which). The genes are TRBV6-5 and TRBJ2-7, with 8 bases fitting TRBD1. CDR3: CASSRGQGGTYEQYF. The CDR3 coding sequence is TGTGCCAGCAGTCGCGGACAGGGTGGCACCTACGAGCAGTACTTC.